A selection of T cell receptor beta chains follows, all from one sample in a study of shared clonotypes between healthy human individuals. Clones were sequenced by immunoSEQ multiplex PCR, and TCRdb holds only the in-frame ones, with some missing. The sample consists of about 2.4 million clones, around 94% of them appearing once. Sequences were obtained from naive CD4+ T cells sorted from blood. Every receptor here comes from a man aged 18-30 years in good health. Each CDR3 is given with its conserved first and last residue. A D gene is named only where the DNA matches it firmly. Clone size, where shown, is once, few, many, or a class for clones that have expanded.

.	TRBV5-8	TRBJ1-5	.	TGTGCCAGCAGCTTGGGAGGGGGGCATCAGCCCCAGCATTTT	CASSLGGGHQPQHF
.	TRBV6-1	TRBJ2-2	TRBD1	TGTGCCAGCAGCCAGACAGGGGTTAACACCGGGGAGCTGTTTTTT	CASSQTGVNTGELFF
.	TRBV6-6	TRBJ2-5	TRBD2	TGTGCCAGCAGTTCGGAGCTAGCGGGGGGGAAAGAGACCCAGTACTTC	CASSSELAGGKETQYF
.	TRBV25-1	TRBJ1-4	TRBD1	TGTGCCAGCGGAGGGAACGGCCGACAGGGACTGTTTTTT	CASGGNGRQGLFF
.	TRBV19	TRBJ2-1	.	TGTGCCAGTAGTAAGGGGAGTCCCTACAATGAGCAGTTCTTC	CASSKGSPYNEQFF
.	TRBV11-3	TRBJ2-3	TRBD1	TGTGCCAGCAGCTTGGGACAGGGCCCGACAGATACGCAGTATTTT	CASSLGQGPTDTQYF
.	TRBV5-6	TRBJ1-1	.	TGTGCCAGCAGCTTGCGGGGTTTGAACACTGAAGCTTTCTTT	CASSLRGLNTEAFF
.	TRBV12-2	TRBJ2-7	.	TGTGCAAGTCGCCCCACTAGCGGGAGAAAAAAAGCAGCCTACGAGCAGTACTTC	CASRPTSGRKKAAYEQYF
.	TRBV4-1	TRBJ2-1	TRBD2	TGCGCCAGCAGCTATTGGACTAGCGGGGGGGCCAATGAGCAGTTCTTC	CASSYWTSGGANEQFF
.	TRBV7-8	TRBJ2-1	.	TGTGCCAGCAGCTTAGTAACCAGAAGGACCGAGCAGTTCTTC	CASSLVTRRTEQFF
.	TRBV6-6	TRBJ2-7	TRBD1	TGTGCCAGCAGTCTTCCTGACAGGGCGAGCTCCTACGAGCAGTACTTC	CASSLPDRASSYEQYF
.	TRBV10-3	TRBJ2-7	TRBD1	TGTGCCATCACTACGGGACAGCCCTACGAGCAGTACTTC	CAITTGQPYEQYF
.	TRBV18	TRBJ2-4	TRBD1	TGTGCCAGCTCACCTTCGGACAGGGGGCCTGGCATTCAGTACTTC	CASSPSDRGPGIQYF
.	TRBV18	TRBJ2-5	.	TGTGCCAGCTCATTCTCGGACGGCCTGGAGACCCAGTACTTC	CASSFSDGLETQYF
.	TRBV10-1	TRBJ2-3	TRBD1	TGCGCCAGCCGGGACAGGGACACAGATACGCAGTATTTT	CASRDRDTDTQYF
.	TRBV6-5	TRBJ1-4	.	TGTGCCAGCACAACACGGGGCAGGGAGAGGGAAAAACTGTTTTTT	CASTTRGREREKLFF
.	TRBV29-1	TRBJ2-5	.	TGCAGCGCTGGGTTAGGCACTTCGGGGACCCAGTACTTC	CSAGLGTSGTQYF
.	TRBV7-7	TRBJ2-2	.	TGTGCTAGCAGCTCGGTCGGGGGACCCACCGGGGAGCTGTTTTTT	CASSSVGGPTGELFF
.	TRBV10-3	TRBJ1-3	.	TGTGCCATCAGTGATCCTACCAGGGATAAGTCTGGAAACACCATATATTTT	CAISDPTRDKSGNTIYF
once	TRBV6-5	TRBJ2-3	.	TGTGCCAGCACACAGACAGATACGCAGTATTTT	CASTQTDTQYF
.	TRBV28	TRBJ1-4	.	TGTGCCAGCAGATCAACTAGTAACAGTTGGACTGAAAAACTGTTTTTT	CASRSTSNSWTEKLFF
once	TRBV6-4	TRBJ1-2	.	TGTGCCAGCAGTGAGGGCAGGGGCTATGGCTACACCTTC	CASSEGRGYGYTF
few	TRBV6-6	TRBJ1-1	.	TGTGCCAGCAGTTCAGGGAGCACTGAAGCTTTCTTT	CASSSGSTEAFF
.	TRBV28	TRBJ2-7	.	TGTGCCAGCAGCCCTCAGGGCGCCAGCTCCTACGAGCAGTACTTC	CASSPQGASSYEQYF
.	TRBV30	TRBJ1-4	TRBD1	TGTGCCTGGAGCAGTGGACAGGGGTCTATTGAAAAACTGTTTTTT	CAWSSGQGSIEKLFF
.	TRBV6-6	TRBJ1-5	.	TGTGCCAGCAGTTACGCACGGGGCGGGCCCCAGCATTTT	CASSYARGGPQHF
.	TRBV6-6	TRBJ1-6	TRBD1	TGTGCCAGCAGTTCTACAGGGACAGTTAATAATTCACCCCTCCACTTT	CASSSTGTVNNSPLHF
.	TRBV6-1	TRBJ2-7	.	TGTGCCAGCGGGGCAGGTTCCTACGAGCAGTACTTC	CASGAGSYEQYF
.	TRBV5-1	TRBJ2-7	.	TGCGCCAGCAGGAGGGATGAAGGGTCCCCCTACGAGCAGTACTTC	CASRRDEGSPYEQYF
.	TRBV29-1	TRBJ2-7	.	TGCAGCGCCCGGGACGGGGGCTCCTACGAGCAGTACTTC	CSARDGGSYEQYF
.	TRBV5-4	TRBJ1-2	TRBD1	TGTGCCAGCAGCTTTCTGGACAGGGGCTGGTCTGGCTACACCTTC	CASSFLDRGWSGYTF
.	TRBV5-1	TRBJ1-1	TRBD1	TGCGCCAGCAGCTTTCACGGGACAGTTATGAACACTGAAGCTTTCTTT	CASSFHGTVMNTEAFF
.	TRBV6-5	TRBJ2-7	TRBD2	TGTGCCAGCAGTTCGGGGACTAGCGGGAGGTACGAGCAGTACTTC	CASSSGTSGRYEQYF
.	TRBV18	TRBJ1-1	.	TGTGCCAGCTCATCCGGTCAGAACACTGAAGCTTTCTTT	CASSSGQNTEAFF
.	TRBV5-6	TRBJ2-3	TRBD2	TGTGCCAGCAGCCGGACTAGCGGGGGGGCCGGAGATACGCAGTATTTT	CASSRTSGGAGDTQYF
once	TRBV15	TRBJ1-2	.	TGTGCCACCAGCAGGACAGGTCTCGATGGCTACACCTTC	CATSRTGLDGYTF
once	TRBV6-6	TRBJ2-2	TRBD1	TGTGCCAGCAGCCTGACAGGGGATCACGGGGAGCTGTTTTTT	CASSLTGDHGELFF
.	TRBV15	TRBJ1-6	.	TGTGCCACCAGCCCGAGGGGCCTGAATTCACCCCTCCACTTT	CATSPRGLNSPLHF
.	TRBV6-5	TRBJ1-1	.	TGTGCCAGCAGCCTCAAAGGGTCCGGGAACACTGAAGCTTTCTTT	CASSLKGSGNTEAFF
.	TRBV7-9	TRBJ2-7	TRBD2	TGTGCCAGCAGCCGAGATGGGACTAGCGGGAGGGAGCAGTACTTC	CASSRDGTSGREQYF